This T cell receptor beta chain emerged from a study of T cell responses to AZD1222 COVID-19 vaccine. Points from the study as a whole: Increases in Spike-specific TCR breadth and depth were seen after two AZD1222 doses. There were vaccine-associated CD4 TCRs across spike, dominant at 160-218 and 743-854. Of spike-specific TCRs, nearly half reportedly target regions left unmutated in variants.

Of note for this clone: No antigen is known for it.

The V gene end was trimmed by 10 bases and the J gene end by 0 bases; junction bases not matched to a gene: 10. The CDR3 contains 16 residues. Germline V gene lookup returns CDR1 KGHDR and CDR2 SFDVKD. Produced via immunoSEQ multiplex PCR; TCRdb's table is partial and in-frame only. Among some 160,000 clones listed, around 90% were seen once. Sample: peripheral blood, taken 28 days after the second AZD1222 dose. This clonotype was obtained from an adult who received the AZD1222 COVID-19 vaccine. The chain is built from TRBV24-1 and TRBJ2-1; 8 bases line up with TRBD2. CDR3: CATSPGRGHSYNEQFF. The DNA of the CDR3 is TGTGCCACTTCGCCCGGGAGGGGTCACTCCTACAATGAGCAGTTCTTC.